This entry concerns a single T cell receptor (beta chain). Its antigen is currently not known. Per-base quality was not reported, and no clone a single base away is much larger than it. V and J are truncated by 7 bases and 6 bases respectively, leaving an intervening sequence of 12 bases. The germline V gene sets CDR1 to LGHNT and CDR2 to FRNRAP. Taken from cysteine to phenylalanine, the CDR3 has 12 residues. Only the CDR3 DNA is retained, 36 bases long and in frame from the first base. This sample stems from a study of control samples from healthy donors and cancer patients (dated by TCRdb to 2020 to 2022). The library was made by the immunoSEQ multiplex PCR assay. TCRdb took over this immuneACCESS table, retaining in-frame rearrangements with V and J assigned. Such tables are incomplete; in checked studies, under half of the missing clones stem from an unresolved V gene, and the remainder is unexplained. This sample has tens of thousands of clones in its table, and approximately 85% of those were observed once. The top ten constitute 38% of the sample.

The chain links TRBV12-5 with TRBJ2-5, with the D gene too uncertain to name. Sequencing was done on a sample of PBMCs. This clonotype was sampled from a man aged 55-75 years with head and neck cancer. The CDR3 corresponds to CASAPDRQTQYF. The DNA reads TGTGCTAGTGCCCCCGACCGACAGACCCAGTACTTC. Reference TRBV12-5 and TRBJ2-5 genes cover what lies past the CDR3, so the full variable domain is DARVTQTPRHKVTEMGQEVTMRCQPILGHNTVFWYRQTMMQGLELLAYFRNRAPLDDSGMPKDRFSAEMPDATLATLKIQPSEPRDSAVYFCASAPDRQTQYFGPGTRLLVL.